The 15 T cell receptor beta chains reported below all come from one sample, sequenced in a study of spatial heterogeneity in lung cancer. Each CDR3 protein is one row after TCRdb ran MiXCR on the 5' RACE reads. The sample yields about 43,000 distinct CDR3 sequences, 22% seen once. The time point: blood at routine non-recurrence follow-up after resection. Sample: PBMCs, taken at follow-up. These receptors were collected from a female donor with early-stage non-small cell lung cancer.

V is TRBV5-4 and J is TRBJ2-5; the D is unclear. Trimming took 2 bases from V and 1 from J, leaving 9 bases between them. The CDR3 loop spans 14 amino acids. CDR1 SGHNT and CDR2 YYREEE come from the germline V gene (reference sequence). CDR3 residues: CASSFPPPQETQYF. The CDR3 nucleotides are TGTGCCAGCAGCTTCCCCCCCCCCCAAGAGACCCAGTACTTC.

This clonotype has only a few counts. The V gene is TRBV9, the J gene TRBJ2-1; D is possibly TRBD1 (6 bases). Germline V gene lookup returns CDR1 SGDLS and CDR2 YYNGEE. This CDR3 spans 15 amino acids. V shed 4 bases and J shed 3 bases, with 14 bases lying between them. CDR3 protein: CASSPRSDSYNEQFF. Here the CDR3 DNA reads TGTGCCAGCAGCCCACGATCGGACAGCTACAATGAGCAGTTCTTC.

This sequence joins TRBV9 and TRBJ1-2; 10 bases fit TRBD1. There are 15 residues in the CDR3. Looked up from germline, CDR1 is SGDLS and CDR2 is YYNGEE. The junction had 10 bases not matched to a gene; V was cut back by 3 bases and J by 8 bases. CDR3 in amino acids: CASSAQSTGGDGYTF. CDR3 DNA: TGTGCCAGCAGCGCCCAGTCGACAGGGGGCGACGGCTACACCTTC. Filled out from reference TRBV9 and TRBJ1-2, the complete variable domain reads DSGVTQTPKHLITATGQRVTLRCSPRSGDLSVYWYQQSLDQGLQFLIQYYNGEERAKGNILERFSAQQFPDLHSELNLSSLELGDSALYFCASSAQSTGGDGYTFGSGTRLTVV.

This clonotype was seen more than once but under ten times. The junction departs from germline at one end; a sequencing error may be responsible. The genes are TRBV7-3 and TRBJ2-5; 8 nucleotides match TRBD2. CDR3 size: 15 residues. Germline V CDR1 and CDR2: SGHTA, FQGTGA. In DNA form, the CDR3 reads TGTACCAGCAGCCCCCGGGTAGCGGGGTACGAGACCCAGTACTTC. Its translation is CTSSPRVAGYETQYF.

J is TRBJ2-1 and V is TRBV6-5, with 13 nucleotides matching TRBD2. V was pared by 7 bases and J by 7 bases, with 7 bases of the junction left unmatched. The CDR3 extends over 15 amino acids. Germline CDR1 is MNHEY and CDR2 is SVGAGI. CDR3 sequence reads: CASNQGLAGVNEQFF. The CDR3, as DNA: TGTGCCAGCAACCAAGGACTAGCGGGAGTGAATGAGCAGTTCTTC.

This clonotype was seen more than once but under ten times. The chain is built from TRBV6-5 and TRBJ2-1, with TRBD1 identical over 11 bases. CDR1 is MNHEY, CDR2 SVGAGI, per germline. The CDR3 runs 14 residues. The ends lost 6 bases at V and 10 bases at J; junction bases unmatched: 8. The CDR3 coding sequence is TGTGCCAGCAGAGAGGGGACAGGGGGAGAGGAGCAGTTCTTC. Its protein product is CASREGTGGEEQFF.

This clonotype was counted a few times. The CDR3 DNA follows: TGCAGCGTTGTAATGAGGGGCACAGATACGCAGTATTTT. Its translation is CSVVMRGTDTQYF. The chain joins TRBV29-1 to TRBJ2-3; the D gene is possibly TRBD2 (5 bases). Trimming cost V 4 bases and J 1 base, with 9 bases left between them. This CDR3 spans 13 amino acids. Germline values: CDR1 SQVTM, CDR2 ANQGSEA.

This clonotype was recorded at least ten times. The chain is built from TRBV2 and TRBJ2-2; TRBD2 matches 9 bases. CDR3 length: 15 residues. The trim removed 4 bases at V and 6 bases at J, leaving 6 bases unmatched. In germline, CDR1 is SNHLY, CDR2 FYNNEI. CDR3 in DNA: TGTGCCAGCAGTGGGATAGCGGGAGTCTCCGGGGAGCTGTTTTTT. This codes for CASSGIAGVSGELFF. The full variable domain, completed using reference TRBV2 and TRBJ2-2, is EPEVTQTPSHQVTQMGQEVILRCVPISNHLYFYWYRQILGQKVEFLVSFYNNEISEKSEIFDDQFSVERPDGSNFTLKIRSTKLEDSAMYFCASSGIAGVSGELFFGEGSRLTVL.

Notes on this clonotype: Sequence at one end of the junction differs from germline and may be a read error. The rearrangement links TRBV19 to TRBJ1-5; a possible D gene is TRBD1 (5 bases). The length of the CDR3 is 14 residues. Germline V lookup: CDR1 LNHDA, CDR2 SQIVND (reference sequence). The DNA for the CDR3 is TGTGCCAGTAGTACAGGGAAAAGGGATCAGCCCCAGCTTTTT. Protein sequence: CASSTGKRDQPQLF.

The chain recombines TRBV7-6 with TRBJ2-5; D not resolved. Germline lookup yields CDR1 SGHVS and CDR2 FNYEAQ. The V end lost 4 bases, the J end lost 0 bases, and 3 bases lay between the germline ends. The CDR3 extends over 12 amino acids. CDR3: CASSSNQETQYF. The CDR3 nucleotides are TGTGCCAGCAGCTCTAACCAAGAGACCCAGTACTTC.

This clonotype has just a few counts. The rearrangement uses TRBV18 and TRBJ2-7; 7 nucleotides match TRBD1. Per germline, CDR1 KGHSH and CDR2 LQKENI. V gave up 2 bases and J gave up 3 bases; unmatched junction bases: 7. CDR3 length equals 15 residues. The CDR3 loop reads CASSPAGGERYEQYF. CDR3 in DNA: TGTGCCAGCTCACCAGCAGGGGGAGAGCGCTACGAGCAGTACTTC.

The rearrangement joins TRBV6-1 to TRBJ1-1, with no clear D. V was cut by 7 bases and J by 0 bases, with 3 bases left in between. There are 11 residues in the CDR3. Per germline, CDR1 MNHNS and CDR2 SASEGT. The CDR3 sequence is CASKMNTEAFF. The CDR3 DNA reads TGTGCCAGCAAAATGAACACTGAAGCTTTCTTT.

This clonotype was detected a few times. V usage is TRBV12-3 or TRBV12-4 and J usage is TRBJ2-2, with 10 bases identical to TRBD1. J was trimmed by 5 bases and V by 3 bases; bases with no gene match: 3. The CDR3 length is 15 residues. The CDR3 sequence is CASSLRQGATGELFF. CDR3 in DNA: TGTGCCAGCAGTTTGAGACAGGGGGCGACCGGGGAGCTGTTTTTT.

This clonotype was seen ten or more times. V and J are TRBV24-1 and TRBJ2-1, with D perhaps TRBD2 (5 bases). Trimming took 3 bases from V and 10 from J, leaving 9 bases between them. Germline V gene lookup returns CDR1 KGHDR and CDR2 SFDVKD. The length of the CDR3 is 12 residues. CDR3 in DNA: TGTGCCACCAGTGATCCGGACTTAGAGCAGTTCTTC. It is translated as CATSDPDLEQFF.

This clonotype was detected many times. This sequence joins TRBV5-1 and TRBJ2-5, with D possibly matching TRBD2 (5 bases). The CDR3 consists of 13 residues. CDR1 and CDR2 from the germline V gene are SGHRS and YFSETQ. V was trimmed by 4 bases and J by 8 bases, leaving 15 bases between them. CDR3 region: CASSEDSAGTQYF. CDR3 DNA: TGCGCCAGCAGCGAGGACTCCGCCGGTACCCAGTACTTC. Full variable domain (outside the CDR3, taken from reference TRBV5-1 and TRBJ2-5): KAGVTQTPRYLIKTRGQQVTLSCSPISGHRSVSWYQQTPGQGLQFLFEYFSETQRNKGNFPGRFSGRQFSNSRSEMNVSTLELGDSALYLCASSEDSAGTQYFGPGTRLLVL.